This T cell receptor (beta chain) appears in the sequencing data of a study of radiation and T cells in renal cell carcinoma. Time point meaning: blood 2 weeks post-SBRT. Regarding treatment: 15 Gy SBRT to primary tumor, nephrectomy 4 weeks later. Sequenced by immunoSEQ multiplex PCR; TCRdb stores in-frame clones only, minus some. In the table there are 150,000 to 160,000 clones, 87% of which are singletons. The sequence was obtained from a woman aged 50 to 60 with renal cell carcinoma. The sequencing here drew on blood, taken from a patient whose treatment included radiotherapy and nephrectomy.

This CDR3 reads CASSPGGRSTDTQYF. CDR3 nucleotides: TGTGCCAGCAGCCCGGGGGGGCGGTCCACAGATACGCAGTATTTT. This chain joins TRBV5-6 and TRBJ2-3; 8 nucleotides agree with TRBD2. The CDR3 sequence is 15 residues long. With 4 bases clipped from V and 2 bases from J, the junction kept 6 bases outside the gene matches. The V gene's germline CDR1 is SGHDT and CDR2 YYEEEE.